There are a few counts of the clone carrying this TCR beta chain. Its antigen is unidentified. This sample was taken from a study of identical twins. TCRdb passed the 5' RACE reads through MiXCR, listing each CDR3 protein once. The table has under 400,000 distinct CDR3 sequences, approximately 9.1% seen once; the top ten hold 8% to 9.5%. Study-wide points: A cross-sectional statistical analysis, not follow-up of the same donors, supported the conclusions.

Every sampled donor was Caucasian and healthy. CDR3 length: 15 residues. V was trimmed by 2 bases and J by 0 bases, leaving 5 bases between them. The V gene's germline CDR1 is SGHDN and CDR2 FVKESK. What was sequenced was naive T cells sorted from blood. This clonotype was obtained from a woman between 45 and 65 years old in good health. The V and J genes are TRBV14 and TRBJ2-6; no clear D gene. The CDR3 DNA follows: TGTGCCAGCAGCCAATGGATCTCTGGGGCCAACGTCCTGACTTTC. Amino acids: CASSQWISGANVLTF.